These 10 T cell receptor beta chains share one sample of origin, sequenced in a study of control samples from healthy donors and cancer patients. Clones were sequenced by immunoSEQ multiplex PCR, and TCRdb holds only the in-frame ones, with some missing. The table shows about 160,000 clones, with around 90% occurring only once. The sequencing input was blood. These receptors came from a man younger than 45 in good health.

The rearrangement links TRBV7-6 to TRBJ1-5, with D possibly being TRBD1 (5 bases). With 5 bases removed from V and 4 bases from J, the gap between germline ends came to 12 bases. Germline CDR1 is SGHVS and CDR2 is FNYEAQ. This CDR3 contains 14 residues. The CDR3 nucleotides read TGTGCCAGCAGCAACCGGGCAGGGAATCAGCCCCAGCATTTT. The encoded protein is CASSNRAGNQPQHF.

The chain uses TRBV6-1 and TRBJ2-1; D is unclear. The CDR3 extends over 13 amino acids. V was shortened by 2 bases and J by 5 bases, with 7 bases between the two germline ends. Per the germline V gene, CDR1 is MNHNS and CDR2 is SASEGT. The CDR3: CASSEHTNNEQFF. In DNA, the CDR3 is TGTGCCAGCAGTGAACACACGAACAATGAGCAGTTCTTC.

The chain has TRBV20-1 and TRBJ2-7; 8 positions match TRBD2. The V and J ends lost 3 bases and 4 bases, in that order; junction bases with no gene match: 11. Germline loops: CDR1 DFQATT, CDR2 SNEGSKA (reference sequence). The CDR3 covers 15 residues. For the CDR3, the DNA is TGCAGTGCTAGTGGATCGTCGGGGGGGCGGTACGAGCAGTACTTC. Protein product: CSASGSSGGRYEQYF.

This clone was counted between two and nine times. The J gene is TRBJ2-5, the V gene TRBV11-2; either TRBD1 or TRBD2 may supply D (5 bases each). In germline, CDR1 is SGHAT, CDR2 FQNNGV. V was pared by 3 bases and J by 5 bases, with 13 bases between. The CDR3 is 14 amino acids. Here the CDR3 reads CASSFSGASETQYF. CDR3 bases: TGTGCCAGCAGCTTTTCCGGGGCCTCGGAGACCCAGTACTTC.

The rearrangement uses TRBV14 and TRBJ1-3; 7 nucleotides line up with TRBD1. The CDR3 extends over 14 amino acids. The trim removed 4 bases at V and 4 bases at J, leaving 4 bases unmatched. CDR1 is SGHDN, CDR2 FVKESK, per germline. Here the CDR3 reads CASSPRTGGNTIYF. CDR3 DNA sequence: TGTGCCAGCAGCCCCCGGACAGGCGGAAACACCATATATTTT.

The V call is TRBV7-9, the J call TRBJ1-3; no clear D gene. V was shortened by 5 bases and J by 3 bases, with 11 bases between the two germline ends. The length of the CDR3 is 14 residues. Germline V lookup: CDR1 SEHNR, CDR2 FQNEAQ (reference sequence). The CDR3: CASSAYTRGNTIYF. DNA for the CDR3: TGTGCCAGCAGCGCCTACACTCGTGGAAACACCATATATTTT. Full variable domain (remainder filled in from reference TRBV7-9 and TRBJ1-3): DTGVSQNPRHKITKRGQNVTFRCDPISEHNRLYWYRQTLGQGPEFLTYFQNEAQLEKSRLLSDRFSAERPKGSFSTLEIQRTEQGDSAMYLCASSAYTRGNTIYFGEGSWLTVV.

The chain uses TRBV5-1 and TRBJ1-1, with TRBD1 as a possible D gene (5 bases). CDR1 SGHRS and CDR2 YFSETQ come from the germline V gene. Trimming removed 4 bases at V and 7 bases at J, with 11 bases between. CDR3 length: 12 residues. The CDR3, as DNA: TGCGCCAGCAGCCAAATCGACAGTGAAGCTTTCTTT. Residues: CASSQIDSEAFF.

The V and J genes are TRBV5-1 and TRBJ2-7; unclear D gene. This CDR3 is 12 amino acids long. Trimming took off 1 base at V and 7 bases at J, with 9 bases between the two ends. Germline CDR1 is SGHRS and CDR2 is YFSETQ. CDR3 nucleotide sequence: TGCGCCAGCAGCTTGTACAGTGAAGAGCAGTACTTC. Its translation: CASSLYSEEQYF.

The chain is built from TRBV6-4 and TRBJ2-1, with TRBD2 identical over 8 bases. The CDR3 sequence is 17 residues long. Unmatched junction bases numbered 4, after V lost 0 bases and J lost 0 bases. CDR1 is MRHNA and CDR2 is SNTAGT in the germline V gene. The CDR3 region is CASSDSGAGGSYNEQFF. The CDR3, as DNA: TGTGCCAGCAGTGACTCCGGTGCGGGGGGCTCCTACAATGAGCAGTTCTTC.

The chain combines TRBV19 with TRBJ1-4; D remains ambiguous. The CDR3 contains 14 residues. Trimming took 8 bases from V and 5 from J, leaving 15 bases between them. CDR1 is LNHDA, CDR2 SQIVND, per germline (reference sequence). CDR3 DNA: TGTGCCAGTTCCCACCTGGCAGGAAATGAAAAACTGTTTTTT. Residues: CASSHLAGNEKLFF.